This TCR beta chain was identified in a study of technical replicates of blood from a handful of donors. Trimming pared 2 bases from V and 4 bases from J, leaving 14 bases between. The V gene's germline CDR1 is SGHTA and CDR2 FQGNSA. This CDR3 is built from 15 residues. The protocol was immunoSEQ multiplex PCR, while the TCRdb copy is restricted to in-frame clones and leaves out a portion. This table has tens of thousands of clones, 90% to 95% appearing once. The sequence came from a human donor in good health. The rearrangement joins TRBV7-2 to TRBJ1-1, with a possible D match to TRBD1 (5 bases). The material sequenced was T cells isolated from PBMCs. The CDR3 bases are TGTGCCAGCAGCTTAATGTCGGGGGGGGGCACTGAAGCTTTCTTT. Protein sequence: CASSLMSGGGTEAFF.